This TCR beta chain was sequenced during a study of cytomegalovirus exposure and HLA in healthy donors. Overall study results and limits: Later on, analysis showed that most CMV-associated TCR beta chains appeared to be HLA-restricted.

Worth noting for this clone: Its antigen is unidentified.

13 Jbeta primers and 60 Vbeta primers were used for the PCR. Clones were sequenced by immunoSEQ multiplex PCR, and TCRdb holds only the in-frame ones, with some missing. In total, the table holds about 160,000 clones. The TCR was taken from a woman aged 55-70 years in good health and CMV-seronegative. The material sequenced was PBMCs.

CDR3: CASSFENRAYGYTF. CDR3 coding DNA: TGTGCCAGCAGCTTCGAGAACCGCGCTTATGGCTACACCTTC. V usage is TRBV5-4 and J usage is TRBJ1-2; D is unclear. The length of the CDR3 is 14 residues. The germline CDR1 and CDR2 sequences are SGHNT and YYREEE (reference sequence). V dropped 2 bases and J dropped 5 bases, with 13 bases sitting between them.